The sequence of this T cell receptor beta chain was determined in a study of blood T cell repertoires in COVID-19. Sequenced by immunoSEQ multiplex PCR; TCRdb stores in-frame clones only, minus some. Here the sample spans some 150,000 clones, about 82% being singletons. Only a few counts were recorded for this clone. Sequencing input: peripheral blood. The TCR originated in a woman in her thirties or forties with active or convalescent COVID-19.

CDR3 protein: CASSYRTFPVTEAFF. The CDR3 nucleotides read TGTGCCAGCAGTTACCGGACATTTCCCGTCACTGAAGCTTTCTTT. The V gene is TRBV28, the J gene TRBJ1-1; D might be TRBD1 (5 bases). Germline V lookup: CDR1 MDHEN, CDR2 SYDVKM. Trimming took 4 bases from V and 4 from J, leaving 16 bases between them. The CDR3 is 15 residues long.